This T cell receptor beta chain emerged from a study of blood T cell repertoires in COVID-19. The table came from immunoSEQ multiplex PCR; TCRdb's copy has only in-frame clones and leaves some out. The table includes a few hundred thousand clones, more than 75% detected once. V dropped 2 bases and J dropped 5 bases, with 18 bases sitting between them. In germline, CDR1 is SEHNR, CDR2 FQNEAQ (reference sequence). The CDR3 loop spans 16 amino acids. This receptor was obtained from a woman between 45 and 60 years old who had recovered from COVID-19. Specimen: PBMCs or T cells enriched from blood (not recorded which). This rearrangement joins TRBV7-9 to TRBJ2-5; D might be TRBD2 (6 bases). CDR3 nucleotide sequence: TGTGCCAGCAGCTTACAGGAGGGGTTGGAATGGGAGACCCAGTACTTC. As protein: CASSLQEGLEWETQYF.